The source of this T cell receptor (beta chain) is a study of blood T cells in healthy people across ages. PCR was performed a second time for roughly 7 to 11 cycles using a sample-barcoded 5' primer and a J-beta primer mix. A single record per CDR3 protein comes from TCRdb applying MiXCR to the 5' RACE reads. In the table there are 550,000 to 750,000 distinct CDR3 sequences, over 20% of which are singletons. Germline CDR1 and CDR2: SGHRS and YFSETQ. V was pared by 0 bases and J by 6 bases, with 15 bases between. The CDR3 spans 15 residues. The clonotype comes from a man in his sixties or seventies in good health. V gene TRBV5-1 combines with J gene TRBJ1-1; D uncertain. Specimen: blood. This chain's CDR3 is CASSLVADGSPEAFF. Written as DNA, the CDR3 is TGCGCCAGCAGCTTGGTGGCAGATGGGTCTCCTGAAGCTTTCTTT.